The text below deals with one TCR beta chain. Its antigen is still unknown. Base qualities are not at hand, and no much larger clone is one base apart. The library was prepared using the immunoSEQ multiplex PCR assay. The multiplex PCR relied on a mix of 60 forward primers for TCR Vbeta segments and 13 reverse primers for TCR Jbeta segments. A multiplex PCR assay on genomic DNA amplified the CDR3 region of rearranged TCR beta genes. Amplified TCR beta libraries were sequenced as 87-base-pair reads on the Illumina HiSeq System. The original pipeline was this. Across the roughly 640 repertoires, a later analysis counted 78 million or so unique TCR beta chains, about 10 million of which were shared by at least two donors. Raw reads were error-corrected and collapsed into unique sequences with a nearest-neighbor algorithm that merged closely related sequences to remove PCR and sequencing errors. CDR3 sequences were aligned to IMGT reference sequences to assign V, D and J gene segments. For a sequence to be retained, a match of at least six nucleotides was required to both a V gene segment and a J gene segment. Rearrangements were classified as productive when the CDR3 lacked stop codons and remained in frame with V and J, and all other rearrangements were classified as non-productive. CDR3 was defined by IMGT convention, running from the second conserved V-encoded cysteine to the conserved J-encoded phenylalanine. In an earlier analysis of around 570 of the donors, sequences lacking an unambiguous match to a single V gene segment were excluded. In an earlier analysis of a few hundred of the donors, V segments were called functional above 56.7% productive rearrangements and were called segregating when the between-donor standard deviation exceeded 5%. To diagnose cytomegalovirus status from the catalog of TCR beta chain sequences, a statistical classification framework was built. In a later analysis, V and J genes were assigned by comparing TCR nucleotide sequences against IMGT/GENE-DB human TR gene sequences. The TCRdist pipeline was used in a later analysis to assign CDR3 sequences and most-parsimonious VDJ recombination scenarios. In a later analysis, every TCR beta chain was defined by the combination of its CDR3 amino acid sequence and its V-gene family, and reads without a unique V-gene family were dropped. In a later analysis, around 650 highly shared, low-generation-probability nucleotide sequences were removed to address suspected cross-contamination and a sequencing artifact. A later analysis calculated a clonal expansion index for each public chain from normalized within-repertoire ranks of inferred template counts. A later analysis computed generation probabilities with a VDJ recombination model fitted to out-of-frame rearrangements, and checked the results against IGoR. A later analysis scored TCR-TCR, TCR-HLA and TCR-CMV co-occurrence with hypergeometric tests, applying a repertoire-size bias correction to TCR pairs. In a later analysis, false discovery rates were estimated by permuting HLA or CMV assignments 20 times. A later analysis grouped co-occurring TCRs with DBSCAN, adding TCRdist sequence similarity when clustering within HLA-allele-positive subsets. Repertoires with fewer than 30,000 or more than 120,000 public chains were left out of co-occurrence clustering, as were five repertoires with anomalous nucleotide sharing. TCRdb's version of the immuneACCESS table is confined to in-frame rearrangements and falls short of the full clone set. An unresolved V gene accounts for under half of the shortfall where checked; the remainder is of unknown origin. V and J calls and clone size come straight from that table; D and trimming were deduced from the DNA. For this sample the table gives about 170,000 clones, of which around 86% were detected only once. The ten largest clones take up 2% to 2.5% of the sample.

In total, roughly 710 healthy bone marrow donors made up the cohort. At the time of sampling, every cohort member was nominally healthy, though immune exposures that went unrecorded were likely present. The donor tested CMV seronegative and was one of the 352 seronegative cohort members. A peripheral blood sample was provided by each donor, and peripheral blood mononuclear cells were used for TCR beta sequencing. Genomic DNA extraction from the blood cell samples was performed with the Qiagen DNeasy Blood Extraction Kit. The data were taken from a study of cytomegalovirus exposure and HLA in healthy donors (TCRdb year 2017). Background for the entire study: An earlier analysis of approximately 590 of the donors reported 250 to 300 Gb of sequence data and 120 million or so unique TCR beta sequences from about 200 million T cells. In a later analysis, previously published TCR beta repertoires from several hundred donors were re-analyzed and high-resolution HLA genotyping was added so that TCR occurrence patterns could be studied. Approximately 310 gigabases of sequencing data and roughly 80 million unique TCR sequences made up an early release that covered over 550 HLA-typed donors. Among about 400 genotyped donors of the cohort, an average of around 250,000 unique TCR beta nucleotide sequences was sequenced per donor, of which about 18% were non-productive. The study used immunosequencing to profile the T cell repertoires of approximately 690 subjects and linked those repertoires to cytomegalovirus serostatus. The later analysis used no new phenotypic data to find candidate immune exposures, relying instead on TCR beta sequences and their occurrence across donors. To predict cytomegalovirus infection status, the study brought together high-throughput TCR immunosequencing, statistical association of individual TCRs with disease status, and machine learning. In addition to the first cohort of around 670 subjects, a separate validation cohort of approximately 130 different subjects was used. All discovery cohort repertoires had been generated on a single sequencing platform. Among the roughly 400 genotyped donors, about 85% belonged to the genetic ancestry cluster associated with self-reported Caucasian donors. Donor age, sex, ethnicity and CMV serostatus were compiled together with the repertoire data. Because of strong linkage in the cohort, roughly five DR-DQ haplotypes were treated as single units for association and clustering. In a later genetic analysis, genome-wide SNP genotypes for about 60% of the 666 donors were used, and that subset was treated as a discovery cohort. In an earlier analysis of roughly 600 of the donors, high-throughput TCR beta sequencing was used to judge whether each TCR beta V gene segment behaved as functional or pseudogenic. Typing coverage varied by locus: roughly 629-640 donors for A, B, C, DRB1 and DQB1; around 560 for DQA1; around 570 for DPA1; 400 to 480 for DPB1. The study was designed to test whether signatures of past pathogen exposure could be identified by cataloging public T cell receptors. Class I and class II HLA loci were covered by the typing at four-digit resolution.

Overall results and qualifications from the work: According to the authors, the approach could potentially be generalized to other disease states and immunological phenotypes. In a later analysis, the rate of TCR association differed among HLA loci, with DRB1 alleles having the most associated TCRs and HLA-C alleles having the fewest. In an earlier analysis of more than 500 of the donors, most TCR beta V segments appeared in productive rearrangements about 87% or about 30% of the time, broadly matching IMGT annotations. In vitro tests confirmed that three of the cytomegalovirus-associated TCR beta chains recognize cytomegalovirus antigens. Linkage disequilibrium might explain the correlated functional status among segregating V segments, but an unknown experimental factor could not be ruled out. According to a later analysis, most CMV-associated TCR beta chains appeared to be HLA-restricted, and the HLA associations seemed to be driven largely by CMV exposure. Presence/absence analyses assumed roughly uniform sequencing depth across donors, an assumption that may not hold. At a false discovery rate of 0.05, a later analysis linked 16,951 TCR beta sequences to specific HLA alleles. Because HLA typing was unavailable for some donors at each locus, only the typed subset was used in association tests. The cohort was sequenced for TCR beta chains only, and without alpha or paired-chain data the features that could be detected were limited. Across donors, most TCR sequences were observed very rarely, whereas some public TCRs were present in many individuals. According to a later analysis, parvovirus B19, influenza, CMV and Epstein-Barr virus appeared linked to several top co-occurrence clusters. Some IMGT-functional V segments, including TRBV6-2 and TRBV6-3, could not be distinguished by the 87-base-pair reads and were therefore excluded. V-gene and J-gene trimming of TCR beta chains was associated with a missense DCLRE1C variant in a later genetic analysis, and the association was replicated in an independent cohort. The study listed approximately 150 TCR beta chains as associated with cytomegalovirus. The classifier was reported to diagnose cytomegalovirus status with high specificity and sensitivity in both the original cohort and the validation cohort. Immune exposure information for the cohort was limited to CMV serostatus. A cluster of highly shared sequence variants was judged likely to be a technical artifact of the sequencing pipeline. A later analysis found that HLA-associated TCR beta chains were more clonally expanded and had lower generation probabilities than equally common non-associated chains. Assigning TCR associations to individual alleles was difficult when HLA alleles, especially DR and DQ, strongly co-occurred. A further reported finding was that TCR beta sequences accurately predicted the HLA-A and HLA-B alleles for most subjects in the first cohort. Because counts were too low, under 20 rarely observed V segments, including chromosome 9 orphons, were left out of the earlier analysis of over 550 of the donors. According to a later genetic analysis, donors in an Asian-associated ancestry cluster had fewer N-insertions in productive TCRs than the approximately 670-donor mean.

Compared with germline, V lacks 3 bases and J lacks 6 bases; bases without a gene match: 1. Sequences SEHNR (CDR1) and FQNEAQ (CDR2) are obtained from the germline V gene (reference sequence). The cysteine opens and the phenylalanine closes a CDR3 of 12 amino acids. The DNA shown is the 36-base CDR3, in frame from base 1. Sequenced: PBMCs. The chain is made from TRBV7-9 and TRBJ2-7; 8 bases in the junction line up with TRBD1. The TCR sequence derives from a male donor in good health and CMV-seronegative. The encoded CDR3 is CASSLDRVEQYF. The bases are TGTGCCAGCAGCTTGGACAGGGTCGAGCAGTACTTC.